These T cell receptor beta chains were read from a single sample in a study of long-term antiretroviral therapy in people with HIV. TCRdb's copy holds only in-frame clones and misses some; the assay was immunoSEQ multiplex PCR. The sample holds about 13,000 clones, around three quarters seen once. The sample was unsorted PBMCs, taken 3.2 years before starting antiretroviral therapy. Every receptor here comes from a man between 35 and 55 years old with HIV. Each CDR3 is given with its conserved first and last residue. D genes are given only for firm matches. Expanded clones get a size class; other rows say once, few or many, or leave the size out.

TRBV29-1,TRBD1,TRBJ1-2,NA,TGCAGCGTCGGGACAGGACTGTCGGGCTACACCTTC,CSVGTGLSGYTF
TRBV27,TRBD1,TRBJ1-6,NA,TGTGCCAGCAGTTTTGCTAGACAGGGCTATAATTCACCCCTCCACTTT,CASSFARQGYNSPLHF
TRBV7-7,TRBD1,TRBJ2-1,NA,TGTGCCAGCAGCCCAGGGGACAGGGGCAATGAGCAGTTCTTC,CASSPGDRGNEQFF
TRBV18,TRBD1,TRBJ2-7,NA,TGTGCCAGCTCACCAGGACAGGGCTCCTACGAGCAGTACTTC,CASSPGQGSYEQYF
TRBV13,NA,TRBJ2-7,NA,TGTGCCAGCAGCCCCCGGACAGGACTATCCTACGAGCAGTACTTC,CASSPRTGLSYEQYF
TRBV9,NA,TRBJ1-3,few,TGTGCCAGCAGCGCCTCACTTGGAAACACCATATATTTT,CASSASLGNTIYF
TRBV5-1,TRBD1,TRBJ2-7,NA,TGCGCCAGCAGTTTCGGCGGGACAGGGGGCTTCTACGAGCAGTACTTC,CASSFGGTGGFYEQYF
TRBV19,TRBD1,TRBJ1-1,few,TGTGCCAGTGAGGACAGGGTGAACACTGAAGCTTTCTTT,CASEDRVNTEAFF
TRBV10-2,NA,TRBJ1-6,few,TGCGCCAGCCAATTGAGCGCAAGGGATTCACCCCTCCACTTT,CASQLSARDSPLHF
TRBV27,NA,TRBJ1-2,NA,TGTGCCAGCAGTTTATCGGAGGGGACTACTAACTATGGCTACACCTTC,CASSLSEGTTNYGYTF
TRBV4-2,NA,TRBJ1-1,NA,TGTGCCAGCAGCCATTCCCAGGGAAACGGTGAAGCTTTCTTT,CASSHSQGNGEAFF
TRBV2,NA,TRBJ2-4,NA,TGTGCCAGCAGGGGTTGGGCCAAAAACATTCAGTACTTC,CASRGWAKNIQYF
TRBV29-1,TRBD2,TRBJ2-1,NA,TGCAGCGTTGAGAGCGGGGGGGCCGGTAATGAGCAGTTCTTC,CSVESGGAGNEQFF
TRBV6-1,NA,TRBJ1-5,NA,TGTGCCAGCAGTGATCAGGTTACTCAGCCCCAGCATTTT,CASSDQVTQPQHF
TRBV6-5,NA,TRBJ2-2,NA,TGTGCCAGCAGTTACTCAGCAGGTACCACCGGGGAGCTGTTTTTT,CASSYSAGTTGELFF
TRBV19,TRBD2,TRBJ2-7,NA,TGTGCCAGTAGTAAAACTAGCGGGGAATCCTACGAGCAGTACTTC,CASSKTSGESYEQYF
TRBV5-1,NA,TRBJ1-2,few,TGCGCCAGCAGTCAGCAGGGGAACTCCTATGGCTACACCTTC,CASSQQGNSYGYTF
TRBV27,NA,TRBJ2-7,NA,TGTGCCAGCAAATCAGGGGACCACTACGAGCAGTACTTC,CASKSGDHYEQYF
TRBV5-1,NA,TRBJ2-5,once,TGCGCCAGCAGCCCTGGGGGGGAGACCCAGTACTTC,CASSPGGETQYF
TRBV18,NA,TRBJ2-3,NA,TGTGCCAGCTCACTCGACAGCACAGATACGCAGTATTTT,CASSLDSTDTQYF
TRBV19,NA,TRBJ2-1,NA,TGTGCCAGCGAAGGCCGGACGGATGAGCAGTTCTTC,CASEGRTDEQFF
TRBV11-1,NA,TRBJ2-2,NA,TGTGCCAGCAGGACAGACACGGCCCCCGGGGAGCTGTTTTTT,CASRTDTAPGELFF
TRBV28,NA,TRBJ1-3,medium-sized,TGTGCCAGCAGGGGCAGGGAAGATTCTGGAAACACCATATATTTT,CASRGREDSGNTIYF
TRBV19,TRBD1,TRBJ1-4,NA,TGTGCCAGTAGTACCCACGAGGGGGCATATGAAAAACTGTTTTTT,CASSTHEGAYEKLFF
TRBV11-2,NA,TRBJ2-3,NA,TGTGCCAGCAGCCTGGGGCAGGGCCGCACAGATACGCAGTATTTT,CASSLGQGRTDTQYF
TRBV6-6,TRBD1,TRBJ2-7,few,TGTGCCAGCAGTTACTCGGGCGAGGGGGCTTACGAGCAGTACTTC,CASSYSGEGAYEQYF
TRBV5-1,NA,TRBJ2-2,NA,TGCGCCAGCAGCTTGTGGGCGAACACCGGGGAGCTGTTTTTT,CASSLWANTGELFF
TRBV6-5,TRBD1,TRBJ2-7,few,TGTGCCAGCAGGGCAGGGGGCCTCTACGAGCAGTACTTC,CASRAGGLYEQYF
TRBV19,NA,TRBJ2-7,NA,TGTGCCAGTAGTATAGATTCGGGGCCCACCTACGAGCAGTACTTC,CASSIDSGPTYEQYF
TRBV11-3,TRBD1,TRBJ2-7,NA,TGTGCCAGCAGCCCCGCTCGGGACAGCTCCTACGAGCAGTACTTC,CASSPARDSSYEQYF